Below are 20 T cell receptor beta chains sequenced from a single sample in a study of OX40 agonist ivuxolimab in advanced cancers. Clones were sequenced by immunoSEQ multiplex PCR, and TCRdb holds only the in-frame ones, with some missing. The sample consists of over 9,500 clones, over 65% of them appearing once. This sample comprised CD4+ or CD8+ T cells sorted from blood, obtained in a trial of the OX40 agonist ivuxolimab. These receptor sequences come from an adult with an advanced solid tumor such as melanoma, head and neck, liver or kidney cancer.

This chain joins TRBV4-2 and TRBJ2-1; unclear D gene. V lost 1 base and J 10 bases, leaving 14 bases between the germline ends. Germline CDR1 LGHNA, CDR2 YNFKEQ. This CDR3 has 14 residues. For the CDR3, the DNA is TGTGCCAGCAGCCAAGGAGTTACCTATAGAGAGCAGTTCTTC. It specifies CASSQGVTYREQFF.

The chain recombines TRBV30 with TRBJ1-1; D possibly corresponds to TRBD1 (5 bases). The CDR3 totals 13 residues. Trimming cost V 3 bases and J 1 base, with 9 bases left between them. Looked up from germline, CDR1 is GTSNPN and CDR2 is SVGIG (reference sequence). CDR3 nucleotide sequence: TGTGCCTGGAGGCGAGGGGAGAACACTGAAGCTTTCTTT. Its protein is CAWRRGENTEAFF. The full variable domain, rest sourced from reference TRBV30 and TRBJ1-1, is SQTIHQWPATLVQPVGSPLSLECTVEGTSNPNLYWYRQAAGRGLQLLFYSVGIGQISSEVPQNLSASRPQDRQFILSSKKLLLSDSGFYLCAWRRGENTEAFFGQGTRLTVV.

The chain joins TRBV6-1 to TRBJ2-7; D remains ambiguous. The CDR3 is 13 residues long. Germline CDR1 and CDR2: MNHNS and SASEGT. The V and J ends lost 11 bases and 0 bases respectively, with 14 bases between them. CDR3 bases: TGTGCCTCTCTGGGCGCAAACTCCTACGAGCAGTACTTC. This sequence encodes CASLGANSYEQYF.

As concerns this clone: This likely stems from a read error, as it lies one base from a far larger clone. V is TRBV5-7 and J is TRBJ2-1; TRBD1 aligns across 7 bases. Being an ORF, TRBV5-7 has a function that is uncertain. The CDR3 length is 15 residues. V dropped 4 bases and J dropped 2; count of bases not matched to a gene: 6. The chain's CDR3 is CASSLGDRAYNEQFF. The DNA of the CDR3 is TGTGCCAGCAGCCTAGGCGACAGGGCCTACAATGAGCAGTTCTTC.

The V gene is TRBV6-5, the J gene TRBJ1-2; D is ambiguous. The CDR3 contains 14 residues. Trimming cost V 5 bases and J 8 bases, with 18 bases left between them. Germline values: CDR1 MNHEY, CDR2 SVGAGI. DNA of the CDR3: TGTGCCAGCAGTATCTCGGGAGTGCGCGGGGGCTACACCTTC. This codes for CASSISGVRGGYTF.

CDR3 residues: CASSPLAGGRGTGELFF. The CDR3 DNA reads as TGTGCCAGCTCACCACTAGCGGGAGGCCGGGGGACCGGGGAGCTGTTTTTT. V gene TRBV18 combines with J gene TRBJ2-2; 10 bases agree with TRBD2. V shed 1 base and J 5 bases; nucleotides not matched to a gene: 7. The length of the CDR3 is 17 residues. Germline V lookup: CDR1 KGHSH, CDR2 LQKENI. The whole variable domain, remainder taken from reference TRBV18 and TRBJ2-2, is NAGVMQNPRHLVRRRGQEARLRCSPMKGHSHVYWYRQLPEEGLKFMVYLQKENIIDESGMPKERFSAEFPKEGPSILRIQQVVRGDSAAYFCASSPLAGGRGTGELFFGEGSRLTVL.

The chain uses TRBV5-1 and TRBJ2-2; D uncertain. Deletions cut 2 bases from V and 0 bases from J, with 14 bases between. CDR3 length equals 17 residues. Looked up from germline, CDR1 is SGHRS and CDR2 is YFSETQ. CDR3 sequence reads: CASSFYGSTTNTGELFF. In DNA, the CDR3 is TGCGCCAGCAGCTTTTACGGGTCGACGACGAACACCGGGGAGCTGTTTTTT.

This CDR3 reads CASSLMMGGNEQFF. The CDR3 bases are TGTGCCAGCAGTCTCATGATGGGGGGCAATGAGCAGTTCTTC. The genes are TRBV7-9 and TRBJ2-1, with a possible D match to TRBD2 (6 bases). The CDR3 loop spans 14 amino acids. The germline V gene has CDR1 SEHNR and CDR2 FQNEAQ (reference sequence). Trimming pared 6 bases from V and 6 bases from J, leaving 15 bases between.

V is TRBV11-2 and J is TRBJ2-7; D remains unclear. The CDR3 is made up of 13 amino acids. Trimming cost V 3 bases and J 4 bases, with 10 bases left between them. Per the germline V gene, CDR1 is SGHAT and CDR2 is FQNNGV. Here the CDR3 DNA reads TGTGCCAGCAGCTTGGTACCCCTATACGAGCAGTACTTC. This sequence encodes CASSLVPLYEQYF.

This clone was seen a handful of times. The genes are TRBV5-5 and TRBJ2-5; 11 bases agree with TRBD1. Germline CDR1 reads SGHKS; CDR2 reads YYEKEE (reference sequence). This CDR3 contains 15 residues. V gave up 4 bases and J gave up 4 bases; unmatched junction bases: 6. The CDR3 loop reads CASSPGTGGRETQYF. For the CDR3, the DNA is TGTGCCAGCAGCCCCGGGACAGGGGGGAGAGAGACCCAGTACTTC.

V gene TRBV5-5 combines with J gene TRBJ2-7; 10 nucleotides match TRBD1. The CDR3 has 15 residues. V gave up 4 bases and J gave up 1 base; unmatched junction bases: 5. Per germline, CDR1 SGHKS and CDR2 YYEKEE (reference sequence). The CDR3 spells CASSMTGGVSYEQYF. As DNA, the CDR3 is TGTGCCAGCAGCATGACAGGGGGCGTATCCTACGAGCAGTACTTC.

CDR3 residues: CASSPGGDTEAFF. The DNA of the CDR3 is TGTGCCAGCAGTCCAGGGGGGGACACTGAAGCTTTCTTT. The chain has TRBV27 and TRBJ1-1; 7 positions agree with TRBD1. This CDR3 is 13 amino acids long. CDR1 and CDR2 (germline): MNHEY, SMNVEV (reference sequence). V was clipped by 5 bases and J by 3 bases; unmatched bases: 3.

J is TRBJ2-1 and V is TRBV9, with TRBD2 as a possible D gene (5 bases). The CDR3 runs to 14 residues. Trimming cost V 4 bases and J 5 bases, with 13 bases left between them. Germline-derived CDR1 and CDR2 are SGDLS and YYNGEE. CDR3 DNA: TGTGCCAGCAGCTCAGGAGGAGCCCACAATGAGCAGTTCTTC. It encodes CASSSGGAHNEQFF.

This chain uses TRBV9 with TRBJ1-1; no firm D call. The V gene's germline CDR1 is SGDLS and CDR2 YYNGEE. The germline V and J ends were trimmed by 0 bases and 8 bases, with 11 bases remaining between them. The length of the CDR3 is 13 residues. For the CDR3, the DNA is TGTGCCAGCAGCGTAGTCCCCGGAGAGGAAGCTTTCTTT. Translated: CASSVVPGEEAFF.

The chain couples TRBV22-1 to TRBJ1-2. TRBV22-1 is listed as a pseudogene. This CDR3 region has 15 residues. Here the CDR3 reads CPGSVPRRKTYGYTF. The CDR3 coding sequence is TGTCCTGGGAGCGTCCCGAGGAGAAAGACCTATGGCTACACCTTC.

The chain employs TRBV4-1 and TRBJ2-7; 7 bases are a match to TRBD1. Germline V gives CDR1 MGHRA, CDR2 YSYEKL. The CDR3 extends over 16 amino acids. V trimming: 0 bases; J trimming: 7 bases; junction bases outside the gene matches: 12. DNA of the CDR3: TGCGCCAGCAGCCAAGAATCGATTCAGGCCAGGGGGGAGCAGTACTTC. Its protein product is CASSQESIQARGEQYF.

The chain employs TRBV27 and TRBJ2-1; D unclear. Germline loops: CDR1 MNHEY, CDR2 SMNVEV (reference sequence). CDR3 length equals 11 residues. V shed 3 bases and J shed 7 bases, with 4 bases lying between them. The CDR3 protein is CASSLGNEQFF. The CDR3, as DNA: TGTGCCAGCAGTTTGGGGAATGAGCAGTTCTTC.

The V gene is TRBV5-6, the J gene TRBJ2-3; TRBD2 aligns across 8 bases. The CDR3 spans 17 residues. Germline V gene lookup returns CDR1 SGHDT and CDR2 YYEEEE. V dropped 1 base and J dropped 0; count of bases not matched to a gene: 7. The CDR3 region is CASSLSWGGGSTDTQYF. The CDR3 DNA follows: TGTGCCAGCAGCTTGTCTTGGGGCGGGGGGAGCACAGATACGCAGTATTTT. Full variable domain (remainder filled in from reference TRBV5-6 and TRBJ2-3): DAGVTQSPTHLIKTRGQQVTLRCSPKSGHDTVSWYQQALGQGPQFIFQYYEEEERQRGNFPDRFSGHQFPNYSSELNVNALLLGDSALYLCASSLSWGGGSTDTQYFGPGTRLTVL.

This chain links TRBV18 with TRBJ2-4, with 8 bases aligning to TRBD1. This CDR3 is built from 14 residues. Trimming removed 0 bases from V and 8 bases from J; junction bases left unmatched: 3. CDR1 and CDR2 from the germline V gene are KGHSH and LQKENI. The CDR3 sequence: CASSPPDRVYIQYF. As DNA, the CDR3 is TGTGCCAGCTCACCACCGGACAGGGTGTACATTCAGTACTTC.

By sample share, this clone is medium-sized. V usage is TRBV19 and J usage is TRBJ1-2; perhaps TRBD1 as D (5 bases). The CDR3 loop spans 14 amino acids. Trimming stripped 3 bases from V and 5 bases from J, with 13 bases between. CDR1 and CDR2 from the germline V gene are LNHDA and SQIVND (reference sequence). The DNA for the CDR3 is TGTGCCAGTAGTATTTCGGGGACGGCTTATGGCTACACCTTC. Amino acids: CASSISGTAYGYTF.